This TCR beta chain stems from a study of OX40 agonist ivuxolimab in advanced cancers. Findings and limits, study-wide: There was clonal expansion of CD4+ and CD8+ blood T cells by week 6 at 0.1 to 3.0 mg/kg.

On this clone itself: Its antigen is unidentified.

Profiled with immunoSEQ multiplex PCR; TCRdb holds only in-frame clones, not every one. The table lists about 100,000 clones, approximately 90% of them singletons. The CDR3 has 16 residues. The germline V and J ends were trimmed by 5 bases and 1 base, with 14 bases remaining between them. CDR1 SGHTA and CDR2 FQGTGA come from the germline V gene. This rearrangement joins TRBV7-3 to TRBJ2-2; tentatively, D is TRBD1 or TRBD2 (5 bases each). The receptor's source is an adult with an advanced solid tumor such as melanoma, head and neck, liver or kidney cancer. This sample comprised CD4+ or CD8+ T cells sorted from blood, obtained in a trial of the OX40 agonist ivuxolimab. The CDR3 DNA is TGTGCCAGCAGCGAACCATGGGGGATGAACACCGGGGAGCTGTTTTTT. As protein: CASSEPWGMNTGELFF.